The clone carrying this T cell receptor beta chain has just one count. This sample stems from a study of T cell changes during pregnancy in multiple sclerosis. Assay: immunoSEQ multiplex PCR; the TCRdb copy retains only in-frame clones and omits some. In the table there are some 17,000 clones, roughly 87% of which are singletons. The CDR3 is 16 amino acids. CDR1 and CDR2 from the germline V gene are SGHDN and FVKESK. Trimming took 4 bases from V and 4 from J, leaving 16 bases between them. V and J are TRBV14 and TRBJ1-4, with a possible D match to TRBD1 (6 bases). The clonotype originates from a female donor in good health, enrolled as a control in a pregnancy study. Source: CD8+ T cells from peripheral blood mononuclear cells, taken after pregnancy. The CDR3 protein is CASSLRQAIYNEKLFF. The CDR3 DNA reads TGTGCCAGCAGCCTCCGACAGGCGATTTATAATGAAAAACTGTTTTTT.